These 10 T cell receptor beta chains originate from one sample sequenced in a study of CD4 T cell repertoires in COVID-19. Here immunoSEQ multiplex PCR was the method, and the copy in TCRdb shows in-frame clones only, minus some. Of about 75,000 clones detected, under 90% appear once; the ten largest clones hold 0.45% to 0.7%. Material: CD4+ T cells from peripheral blood, obtained after recovery from COVID-19. The origin of the receptors is a human donor who had COVID-19.

The count of this clone is one. The chain has TRBV10-3 and TRBJ1-2, with D possibly matching TRBD1 (6 bases). The CDR3 extends over 14 amino acids. V lost 7 bases and J 8 bases, leaving 20 bases between the germline ends. The germline CDR1 and CDR2 sequences are ENHRY and SYGVKD. Written as DNA, the CDR3 is TGTGCCATCAACAAGCCAGGGGTGGGGACGGGCTACACCTTC. Its protein product is CAINKPGVGTGYTF.

The J gene is TRBJ1-2, the V gene TRBV5-6; D not resolved. This CDR3 comprises 12 residues. In germline, CDR1 is SGHDT, CDR2 YYEEEE. The germline V and J ends were trimmed by 2 bases and 8 bases, with 10 bases remaining between them. The CDR3 region is CASSFAGRGYTF. The CDR3, as DNA: TGTGCCAGCAGCTTTGCCGGGAGGGGCTACACCTTC.

The chain links TRBV6-4 to TRBJ2-5, with D possibly matching TRBD2 (5 bases). Germline CDR1 reads MRHNA; CDR2 reads SNTAGT. There are 13 residues in the CDR3. V was clipped by 5 bases and J by 1 base, with 8 bases between them. In DNA, the CDR3 is TGTGCCAGCAGTAAGGACTTCCAAGAGACCCAGTACTTC. This gives the protein CASSKDFQETQYF.

CDR3 nucleotides: TGTGCCAGCAGCCAAGAGAGAGTCTTTGCTTTCTTT. Translation gives CASSQERVFAFF. The V call is TRBV4-2, the J call TRBJ1-1; D is undetermined. CDR1 LGHNA and CDR2 YNFKEQ come from the germline V gene. V lost 0 bases, J lost 11 bases, and 10 bases lay in between. This CDR3 has 12 amino acids.

A few counts support this clone. This chain connects TRBV2 to TRBJ2-1; the match to TRBD2 covers 7 bases. CDR1 and CDR2 from the germline V gene are SNHLY and FYNNEI. J was trimmed by 0 bases and V by 1 base; bases with no gene match: 3. The CDR3 totals 16 residues. CDR3 bases: TGTGCCAGCAGTGAAGAGGGAGGGAGCTCCTACAATGAGCAGTTCTTC. It codes for CASSEEGGSSYNEQFF.

V gene TRBV6-6 combines with J gene TRBJ1-3, with no clear D. V gave up 6 bases and J gave up 0 bases, with 12 bases separating them. CDR3 length equals 15 residues. The V gene's germline CDR1 is MNHNY and CDR2 SVGAGI (reference sequence). Here the CDR3 reads CASRPDGSSGNTIYF. The CDR3 bases are TGTGCCAGCAGGCCAGACGGCAGCTCTGGAAACACCATATATTTT.

The rearrangement links TRBV6-6 to TRBJ2-3, with a tentative D call TRBD2 (5 bases). In germline, CDR1 is MNHNY, CDR2 SVGAGI (reference sequence). V gave up 6 bases and J gave up 3 bases, with 19 bases separating them. CDR3 length: 16 amino acids. CDR3 loop: CASSHWEPGETDTQYF. CDR3 DNA: TGTGCCAGCAGCCACTGGGAGCCTGGTGAAACAGATACGCAGTATTTT.

The gene calls are TRBV4-2 and TRBJ2-5; 7 bases align to TRBD2. The CDR3 has 16 residues. V was pared by 1 base and J by 5 bases, with 10 bases of the junction left unmatched. The germline V gene encodes CDR1 LGHNA and CDR2 YNFKEQ. The CDR3 sequence: CASSQGGEGRGETQYF. The CDR3, as DNA: TGTGCCAGCAGCCAAGGGGGGGAGGGGAGAGGGGAGACCCAGTACTTC.

With respect to this clone: Additional DNA sequences in this sample encode the identical CDR3. This chain joins TRBV6-6 and TRBJ1-6; perhaps TRBD1 as D (5 bases). Germline V gene sequence: CDR1 MNHNY, CDR2 SVGAGI (reference sequence). The CDR3 runs to 14 residues. The V end lost 0 bases, the J end lost 8 bases, and 8 bases lay between the germline ends. The CDR3 loop reads CASSYSGEDSPLHF. The DNA for the CDR3 is TGTGCCAGCAGTTACTCAGGGGAGGATTCACCCCTCCACTTT.

The CDR3 sequence: CASSPGNSGNTIYF. As DNA, the CDR3 is TGCGCCAGCAGCCCGGGGAACTCTGGAAACACCATATATTTT. The chain carries TRBV10-1 and TRBJ1-3, with D hard to call. The CDR3 covers 14 residues. V lost 6 bases and J 0 bases, leaving 9 bases between the germline ends. Germline CDR1 WNHNN, CDR2 SYGVQD (reference sequence).